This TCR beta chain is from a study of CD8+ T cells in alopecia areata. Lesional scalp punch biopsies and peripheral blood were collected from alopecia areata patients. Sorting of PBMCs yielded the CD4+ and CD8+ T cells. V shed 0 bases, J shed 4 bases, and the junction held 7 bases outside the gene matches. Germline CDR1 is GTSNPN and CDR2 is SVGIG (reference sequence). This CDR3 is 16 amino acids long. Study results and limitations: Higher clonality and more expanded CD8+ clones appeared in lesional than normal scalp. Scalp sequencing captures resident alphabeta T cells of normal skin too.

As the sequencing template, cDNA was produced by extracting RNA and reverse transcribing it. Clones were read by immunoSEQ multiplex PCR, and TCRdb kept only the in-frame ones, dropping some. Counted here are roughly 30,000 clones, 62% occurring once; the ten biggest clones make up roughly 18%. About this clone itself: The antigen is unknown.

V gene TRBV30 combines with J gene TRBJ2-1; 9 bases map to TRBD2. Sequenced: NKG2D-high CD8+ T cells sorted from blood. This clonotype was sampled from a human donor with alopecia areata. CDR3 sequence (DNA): TGTGCCTGGAGTGTATTTCTAGCGGGACTATACAATGAGCAGTTCTTC. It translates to CAWSVFLAGLYNEQFF.